The clone carrying this TCR beta chain appeared a few times. The data derive from a study of blood T cells in healthy people across ages. For the second PCR, which ran for roughly 6 to 11 cycles, a sample-barcoded 5' primer and a J-beta primer mix were used. TCRdb re-derived calls from the 5' RACE reads in MiXCR, one entry per CDR3 protein. The profile covers around 500,000 distinct CDR3 sequences, with around 50% appearing a single time and roughly 25% taken by the ten largest. Germline values: CDR1 SQVTM, CDR2 ANQGSEA. CDR3 length: 13 residues. The V segment lost 6 bases and the J segment 1 base; nucleotides outside the gene matches: 2.

The gene calls are TRBV29-1 and TRBJ1-1; 10 bases agree with TRBD1. The clonotype comes from an elderly man in good health. The sample taken for sequencing was blood. The CDR3 DNA reads TGCAGCGTCTGGACAGGGGGGAACACTGAAGCTTTCTTT. This encodes CSVWTGGNTEAFF. The full variable domain, completed using reference TRBV29-1 and TRBJ1-1, is SAVISQKPSRDICQRGTSLTIQCQVDSQVTMMFWYRQQPGQSLTLIATANQGSEATYESGFVIDKFPISRPNLTFSTLTVSNMSPEDSSIYLCSVWTGGNTEAFFGQGTRLTVV.